This entry lists 18 T cell receptor beta chains sequenced from one sample in a study of identical twins (dated by TCRdb to the mid-2010s). Libraries were made using 5' RACE. These reads were obtained on an Illumina HiSeq 2000. TCRdb cleaned the public reads at Q25 with fastp, built clones with MiXCR and kept in-frame beta chains. When rows share a CDR3 protein, they turn into one entry using the most common DNA and genes. For this sample there are 650,000 to 750,000 distinct CDR3 sequences; approximately 21% appear just once. The ten largest clones represent over 4% of the sample. These data were likewise used in another study, on T cells expressing NK-cell markers.

The material sequenced was PBMCs. Receptor source: a woman aged 18 to 35 in good health.

There are a few counts of this clonotype. The chain carries TRBV5-1 and TRBJ2-7; 8 positions match TRBD1. The V and J ends lost 4 bases and 6 bases, in that order; junction bases with no gene match: 6. This CDR3 has 13 amino acids. The germline V gene encodes CDR1 SGHRS and CDR2 YFSETQ. DNA for the CDR3: TGCGCCAGCAGCGAAGACAGGGGCTCCGAGCAGTACTTC. Protein: CASSEDRGSEQYF.

The chain recombines TRBV27 with TRBJ2-3; a weak D match, TRBD1 (6 bases). CDR1 and CDR2 from the germline V gene are MNHEY and SMNVEV (reference sequence). The CDR3 length is 15 residues. Between the trimmed V and J ends, which lost 1 base and 0 bases, there was a span of 8 bases. DNA for the CDR3: TGTGCCAGCAGTTTATGGGACATTAGCACAGATACGCAGTATTTT. It specifies CASSLWDISTDTQYF.

The chain combines TRBV7-2 with TRBJ2-1; possibly TRBD1 for D (6 bases). Trimming took off 2 bases at V and 3 bases at J, with 11 bases between the two ends. This CDR3 spans 15 amino acids. The V gene's germline CDR1 is SGHTA and CDR2 FQGNSA. The CDR3 is CASSLRGILYNEQFF. Written as DNA, the CDR3 is TGTGCCAGCAGCTTAAGGGGGATCCTCTACAATGAGCAGTTCTTC.

This clonotype was seen at least ten times. J is TRBJ2-3 and V is TRBV12-3 or TRBV12-4; TRBD2 matches at 9 bases. Trimming removed 6 bases from V and 11 bases from J; junction bases left unmatched: 9. The CDR3 has 13 residues. The CDR3 DNA reads TGTGCCAGCAGAACTCCTAGCGGGGTTGGGCAGTATTTT. Its translation is CASRTPSGVGQYF.

The chain uses TRBV10-1 and TRBJ2-2; 12 nucleotides align to TRBD2. J gave up 7 bases and V 3 bases, and 9 bases lay outside the gene matches. Germline-derived CDR1 and CDR2 are WNHNN and SYGVQD (reference sequence). This CDR3 is built from 17 residues. The chain's CDR3 is CASSDPTTSGRIGELFF. For the CDR3, the DNA is TGCGCCAGCAGTGATCCGACGACTAGCGGGAGAATCGGGGAGCTGTTTTTT.

The V and J genes are TRBV6-6 and TRBJ2-7; D is ambiguous. The V end was cut by 3 bases, the J end by 6 bases, with 9 bases between. The length of the CDR3 is 12 residues. CDR1 and CDR2 from the germline V gene are MNHNY and SVGAGI (reference sequence). Here the CDR3 reads CASSYVAGEQYF. In nucleotides, the CDR3 is TGTGCCAGCAGTTATGTGGCAGGCGAGCAGTACTTC.

CDR3 residues: CASSSTGSPYEQYF. CDR3 DNA sequence: TGTGCCAGCAGTTCCACAGGGTCCCCCTACGAGCAGTACTTC. The gene calls are TRBV6-2 or TRBV6-3 and TRBJ2-7; D is possibly TRBD1 (6 bases). Germline V gene sequence: CDR1 MNHEY, CDR2 SVGEGT. The CDR3 is 14 amino acids. Trimming took 4 bases from V and 2 from J, leaving 12 bases between them.

This sequence joins TRBV12-3 or TRBV12-4 and TRBJ2-2, with 8 bases lining up with TRBD1. V shed 5 bases and J 4 bases; nucleotides not matched to a gene: 6. This CDR3 has 15 amino acids. As DNA, the CDR3 is TGTGCCAGCAGTCCCACAGGGGGAGGCACCGGGGAGCTGTTTTTT. As protein: CASSPTGGGTGELFF.

The V gene is TRBV12-3 or TRBV12-4, the J gene TRBJ2-4; the D gene is possibly TRBD1 (7 bases). This CDR3 contains 17 residues. The germline V and J ends were trimmed by 3 bases and 0 bases, with 15 bases remaining between them. DNA for the CDR3: TGTGCCAGCAGTTTTGGAGGGGGACAGCTAGCCAAAAACATTCAGTACTTC. The encoded protein is CASSFGGGQLAKNIQYF.

This clonotype was counted many times. The genes are TRBV12-3 or TRBV12-4 and TRBJ2-5; 7 bases map to TRBD1. The CDR3 consists of 13 residues. The junction had 4 bases not matched to a gene; V was cut back by 6 bases and J by 3 bases. The CDR3 loop reads CASRGGLKETQYF. In nucleotides, the CDR3 is TGTGCCAGCAGAGGGGGCTTGAAAGAGACCCAGTACTTC.

The sample holds a few counts of this clonotype. This chain uses TRBV29-1 with TRBJ2-7, with 8 bases lining up with TRBD1. The germline gives CDR1 SQVTM, CDR2 ANQGSEA. V gave up 5 bases and J gave up 4 bases; unmatched junction bases: 7. The CDR3 consists of 13 residues. CDR3 in DNA: TGCAGCGTTAGGACAGGGCTCTCTTACGAGCAGTACTTC. It yields the protein CSVRTGLSYEQYF.

This clonotype occurred a few times. This chain uses TRBV12-3 or TRBV12-4 with TRBJ1-1; no clear D. The CDR3 runs 14 residues. The V and J ends lost 3 bases and 1 base respectively, with 9 bases between them. The CDR3 DNA reads as TGTGCCAGCAGTTTTAGGTCGGGGAACACTGAAGCTTTCTTT. Translation: CASSFRSGNTEAFF.

J is TRBJ2-1 and V is TRBV2; possibly TRBD2 for D (6 bases). Trimming removed 3 bases from V and 5 bases from J, with 11 bases in between. Germline V gene sequence: CDR1 SNHLY, CDR2 FYNNEI. This CDR3 is 14 amino acids long. CDR3 sequence reads: CASSDGGGNNEQFF. Written as DNA, the CDR3 is TGTGCCAGCAGTGACGGAGGAGGGAACAATGAGCAGTTCTTC.

The V call is TRBV20-1, the J call TRBJ2-4; D is uncertain. With 0 bases removed from V and 1 base from J, the gap between germline ends came to 10 bases. The CDR3 loop spans 15 amino acids. Germline lookup yields CDR1 DFQATT and CDR2 SNEGSKA (reference sequence). The CDR3 here is CSARDSRAAKNIQYF. The DNA of the CDR3 is TGCAGTGCTAGAGATAGTAGGGCTGCCAAAAACATTCAGTACTTC.

J is TRBJ1-1 and V is TRBV25-1; perhaps TRBD1 as D (5 bases). Germline V gene sequence: CDR1 MGHDK, CDR2 SYGVNS. The CDR3 contains 12 residues. Deletions cut 5 bases from V and 10 bases from J, with 14 bases between. CDR3 sequence (DNA): TGTGCCAGCAGTCCCGGCACAGGAGTAGCTTTCTTT. This codes for CASSPGTGVAFF.

This clonotype occurred once. A junction boundary mismatches the germline segment, possibly from a read error. The V call is TRBV20-1, the J call TRBJ2-5; 13 positions agree with TRBD2. The CDR3 sequence is 16 residues long. Germline V gene sequence: CDR1 DFQATT, CDR2 SNEGSKA (reference sequence). This CDR3 reads CSATGTSGAPQETQCF. The CDR3 nucleotides read TGCAGTGCCACCGGGACTAGCGGGGCCCCCCAAGAGACCCAGTGCTTC.

V usage is TRBV5-6 and J usage is TRBJ2-1; TRBD2 matches at 7 bases. The CDR3 sequence is 14 residues long. In germline, CDR1 is SGHDT, CDR2 YYEEEE. The V segment lost 7 bases and the J segment 6 bases; nucleotides outside the gene matches: 10. The CDR3 loop is CASGPGDYFNEQFF. In DNA form, the CDR3 reads TGTGCCAGCGGCCCCGGGGACTACTTCAATGAGCAGTTCTTC.

This sequence joins TRBV9 and TRBJ2-7; 7 bases fit TRBD2. This CDR3 spans 15 amino acids. Germline trimming cut 4 bases from V and 6 bases from J; bases unmatched to any gene: 13. Germline-derived CDR1 and CDR2 are SGDLS and YYNGEE. DNA of the CDR3: TGTGCCAGCAGCCTCGCTAGCGGAATCACCCCCGAGCAGTACTTC. Amino acids: CASSLASGITPEQYF.